The 22 T cell receptor beta chains reported below all come from one sample, sequenced in a study of T cell responses to AZD1222 COVID-19 vaccine. The table came from immunoSEQ multiplex PCR; TCRdb's copy has only in-frame clones and leaves some out. The table shows 110,000 to 150,000 clones, with under 95% occurring only once. The material sequenced was peripheral blood, taken on day 0 of AZD1222 vaccination. The receptors here all came from an adult in good health.

V gene TRBV23-1 combines with J gene TRBJ1-3; D gene ambiguous. TRBV23-1 is sorted into the ORF group, with uncertain function. Trimming removed 7 bases at V and 0 bases at J, with 7 bases between. CDR3 size: 13 residues. The CDR3 loop reads CASTRLSGNTIYF. As DNA, the CDR3 is TGCGCCAGCACCAGACTCTCTGGAAACACCATATATTTT.

V and J are TRBV6-2 or TRBV6-3 and TRBJ2-2; D is perhaps TRBD1 or TRBD2 (5 bases each). Germline CDR1 and CDR2: MNHEY and SVGEGT. V lost 6 bases to trimming and J lost 5 bases, with 16 bases between them. This CDR3 is 15 amino acids long. In DNA, the CDR3 is TGTGCCAGCAGCATATACGGGACGGGAACCGGGGAGCTGTTTTTT. Amino acids: CASSIYGTGTGELFF.

The chain combines TRBV6-6 with TRBJ1-4; the D is unclear. V was trimmed by 5 bases and J by 0 bases, leaving 19 bases between them. Germline V gene data show CDR1 as MNHNY and CDR2 as SVGAGI (reference sequence). This CDR3 contains 18 residues. CDR3 sequence (DNA): TGTGCCAGCAGTCCCTATCTGAGCAGCTATGCAACTAATGAAAAACTGTTTTTT. It translates to CASSPYLSSYATNEKLFF.

This chain connects TRBV25-1 to TRBJ2-3; D not certain. CDR1 and CDR2 (germline): MGHDK, SYGVNS. V was shortened by 10 bases and J by 1 base, with 18 bases between the two germline ends. This CDR3 spans 15 amino acids. The CDR3 loop is CATSFGAFGTDTQYF. The CDR3 DNA reads as TGTGCCACCTCCTTTGGAGCGTTCGGCACAGATACGCAGTATTTT.

This sequence joins TRBV19 and TRBJ1-6, with D possibly TRBD1 on 5 matching bases. Per germline, CDR1 LNHDA and CDR2 SQIVND (reference sequence). With 5 bases removed from V and 7 bases from J, the gap between germline ends came to 15 bases. This CDR3 comprises 15 residues. CDR3 protein: CASSPRGDGNSPLHF. DNA of the CDR3: TGTGCCAGTAGTCCCCGCGGGGACGGGAATTCACCCCTCCACTTT.

In its sample, this clone was seen once. This chain joins TRBV6-5 and TRBJ2-5; the match to TRBD1 covers 9 bases. Unmatched junction bases numbered 5, after V lost 5 bases and J lost 1 base. This CDR3 is 15 amino acids long. Germline CDR1 reads MNHEY; CDR2 reads SVGAGI. The CDR3 bases are TGTGCCAGCAGTCATTCGACAGGGGGCCAAGAGACCCAGTACTTC. It encodes CASSHSTGGQETQYF.

V gene TRBV29-1 combines with J gene TRBJ1-2; D perhaps matches TRBD1 (6 bases). The CDR3 spans 13 residues. The ends were cut back, 4 bases at V and 5 bases at J, with 14 bases in the middle. Germline CDR1 reads SQVTM; CDR2 reads ANQGSEA. CDR3 sequence reads: CSVALKRGYGYTF. CDR3 nucleotide sequence: TGCAGCGTTGCCCTAAAAAGGGGGTATGGCTACACCTTC. The full variable domain, in which reference TRBV29-1 and TRBJ1-2 provide the parts outside the CDR3, is SAVISQKPSRDICQRGTSLTIQCQVDSQVTMMFWYRQQPGQSLTLIATANQGSEATYESGFVIDKFPISRPNLTFSTLTVSNMSPEDSSIYLCSVALKRGYGYTFGSGTRLTVV.

CDR3 sequence reads: CASSQEGKGNEKLFF. CDR3 bases: TGTGCCAGCAGCCAAGAGGGAAAGGGGAATGAAAAACTGTTTTTT. The chain uses TRBV3-1 (or the pseudogene TRBV3-2) and TRBJ1-4; D is possibly TRBD1 (5 bases). Germline V lookup: CDR1 LGHDT, CDR2 YNNKEL (reference sequence). V was cut by 0 bases and J by 5 bases, with 10 bases left in between. This CDR3 has 15 amino acids.

CDR3 nucleotides: TGTGCCAGCAGCTTAGTTTCTGACACCCTTGGAGGAAAACTGTTTTTT. Protein: CASSLVSDTLGGKLFF. This rearrangement joins TRBV7-8 to TRBJ1-4; D is ambiguous. CDR1 and CDR2 (germline): SGHVS, FQNEAQ. CDR3 length: 16 amino acids. With 1 base removed from V and 10 bases from J, the gap between germline ends came to 19 bases. The whole variable domain, filled in from reference TRBV7-8 and TRBJ1-4, reads GAGVSQSPRYKVAKRGQDVALRCDPISGHVSLFWYQQALGQGPEFLTYFQNEAQLDKSGLPSDRFFAERPEGSVSTLKIQRTQQEDSAVYLCASSLVSDTLGGKLFFGSGTQLSVL.

The chain recombines TRBV28 with TRBJ2-5; D perhaps matches TRBD1 (6 bases). CDR1 and CDR2 (germline): MDHEN, SYDVKM. Trimming left V 3 bases short and J 2 bases short, with 7 bases between. The CDR3 sequence is 13 residues long. This CDR3 is CASSFQGQETQYF. DNA for the CDR3: TGTGCCAGCAGTTTTCAGGGGCAAGAGACCCAGTACTTC.

This clone was seen a few times. CDR3 in amino acids: CASSTNTLGYTF. CDR3 DNA sequence: TGTGCCAGTAGTACGAACACGTTGGGCTACACCTTC. The chain links TRBV19 to TRBJ1-2; D ambiguous. This CDR3 has 12 amino acids. V lost 4 bases and J lost 8, with 11 bases in between. In germline, CDR1 is LNHDA, CDR2 SQIVND (reference sequence).

The CDR3 loop is CASSFTRPGQGAPNTEAFF. CDR3 in DNA: TGTGCCAGCAGCTTTACCCGCCCGGGACAGGGGGCACCTAACACTGAAGCTTTCTTT. The chain employs TRBV7-6 and TRBJ1-1, with TRBD1 matching over 12 bases. The CDR3 consists of 19 residues. The V segment lost 3 bases and the J segment 2 bases; nucleotides outside the gene matches: 13. Per germline, CDR1 SGHVS and CDR2 FNYEAQ.

The chain recombines TRBV7-9 with TRBJ1-2; 10 positions match TRBD1. The CDR3 has 12 residues. CDR1 is SEHNR, CDR2 FQNEAQ, per germline (reference sequence). V gave up 5 bases and J gave up 7 bases; unmatched junction bases: 1. The CDR3, as DNA: TGTGCCAGCAGCCGGACAGGGGGTGGCTACACCTTC. Its translation is CASSRTGGGYTF.

The chain links TRBV7-6 to TRBJ2-1; 7 bases fit TRBD2. CDR3 length: 16 residues. V dropped 5 bases and J dropped 7; count of bases not matched to a gene: 14. Germline values: CDR1 SGHVS, CDR2 FNYEAQ. CDR3 in amino acids: CASSAELAMYGNEQFF. CDR3 sequence (DNA): TGTGCCAGCAGCGCGGAACTAGCGATGTACGGTAATGAGCAGTTCTTC. Together with reference TRBV7-6 and TRBJ2-1, the CDR3 gives the full variable domain: GAGVSQSPRYKVTKRGQDVALRCDPISGHVSLYWYRQALGQGPEFLTYFNYEAQQDKSGLPNDRFSAERPEGSISTLTIQRTEQRDSAMYRCASSAELAMYGNEQFFGPGTRLTVL.

V is TRBV27 and J is TRBJ1-3; D uncertain. This CDR3 region has 18 residues. V was shortened by 0 bases and J by 4 bases, with 19 bases between the two germline ends. Germline V gene lookup returns CDR1 MNHEY and CDR2 SMNVEV (reference sequence). The CDR3 DNA follows: TGTGCCAGCAGTTTATCAATGTGGCGGGCCGATGGAGGAAACACCATATATTTT. It codes for CASSLSMWRADGGNTIYF.

The gene calls are TRBV29-1 and TRBJ1-1; D might be TRBD1 (5 bases). CDR3 length: 14 residues. Trimming took off 0 bases at V and 8 bases at J, with 16 bases between the two ends. Germline V gene sequence: CDR1 SQVTM, CDR2 ANQGSEA. CDR3 residues: CSVEDPWGVREAFF. Here the CDR3 DNA reads TGCAGCGTTGAAGATCCTTGGGGGGTTCGAGAAGCTTTCTTT.

The V gene is TRBV6-5, the J gene TRBJ1-2; D gene ambiguous. The CDR3 is 13 residues long. Trimming took off 0 bases at V and 11 bases at J, with 13 bases between the two ends. CDR1 and CDR2 from the germline V gene are MNHEY and SVGAGI. CDR3 region: CASSYSLEDQYTF. The CDR3 DNA reads as TGTGCCAGCAGTTACTCGTTGGAGGACCAATACACCTTC.

The chain is built from TRBV7-9 and TRBJ2-1, with TRBD1 matching 9 bases. Germline-derived CDR1 and CDR2 are SEHNR and FQNEAQ (reference sequence). The CDR3 covers 15 residues. The V gene end was trimmed by 2 bases and the J gene end by 10 bases; junction bases not matched to a gene: 9. The CDR3 DNA follows: TGTGCCAGCAGCTTAAGGGACAGGGATCCAGGGGAGCAGTTCTTC. Protein product: CASSLRDRDPGEQFF.

The chain links TRBV6-4 to TRBJ2-3; 9 bases fit TRBD2. The CDR3 loop spans 15 amino acids. J gave up 7 bases and V 8 bases, and 13 bases lay outside the gene matches. CDR1 is MRHNA and CDR2 is SNTAGT in the germline V gene. CDR3 nucleotide sequence: TGTGCCAGCGGGACTAGCACCGAGGGGGGAAATACGCAGTATTTT. This gives the protein CASGTSTEGGNTQYF.

The chain carries TRBV7-3 and TRBJ2-6, with TRBD1 as a possible D gene (6 bases). Germline V CDR1 and CDR2: SGHTA, FQGTGA. This CDR3 contains 17 residues. The V end lost 1 base, the J end lost 0 bases, and 10 bases lay between the germline ends. CDR3 bases: TGTGCCAGCAGCTTAAGGACAGTGGACTCTGGGGCCAACGTCCTGACTTTC. Amino acids: CASSLRTVDSGANVLTF. Complete variable domain (other parts from reference TRBV7-3 and TRBJ2-6): GAGVSQTPSNKVTEKGKYVELRCDPISGHTALYWYRQSLGQGPEFLIYFQGTGAADDSGLPNDRFFAVRPEGSVSTLKIQRTERGDSAVYLCASSLRTVDSGANVLTFGAGSRLTVL.

The rearrangement uses TRBV6-5 and TRBJ1-1; maybe TRBD1 (5 bases). V was pared by 7 bases and J by 4 bases, with 13 bases between. This CDR3 contains 13 residues. Germline lookup yields CDR1 MNHEY and CDR2 SVGAGI. In nucleotides, the CDR3 is TGTGCCAGCACCTACGGTGGGGGCACTGAAGCTTTCTTT. This gives the protein CASTYGGGTEAFF.

The gene calls are TRBV27 and TRBJ2-5; possible D gene TRBD1, 6 bases. V was cut by 7 bases and J by 6 bases, with 18 bases left in between. Germline V gene data show CDR1 as MNHEY and CDR2 as SMNVEV (reference sequence). CDR3 length: 14 amino acids. The CDR3 bases are TGTGCCAGCACCTCCCAGGGGCTTGCGCAGACCCAGTACTTC. Encoded protein: CASTSQGLAQTQYF.